This note documents a single TCR beta chain sequence. Its antigen remains unidentified. No much larger clone exists at a distance of one base, and base qualities are not known. In total, roughly 710 healthy bone marrow donors made up the cohort. At the time of sampling, all cohort members were nominally healthy, though unrecorded immune exposures were likely present. The donor was CMV seronegative and belonged to the group of 380 or so seronegative cohort members. Each donor provided a peripheral blood sample, and peripheral blood mononuclear cells were used for TCR beta sequencing. The Qiagen DNeasy Blood Extraction Kit was used to extract genomic DNA from the blood cell samples. The data were obtained in a study of cytomegalovirus exposure and HLA in healthy donors (dated by TCRdb to about 2017). Concerning the study at large: In an earlier analysis of under 750 of the donors, approximately 300 Gb of sequence data and roughly 100 million unique TCR beta sequences from roughly 190 million T cells were reported. Typing coverage differed by locus: A, B, C, DRB1 and DQB1 were typed in about 620-640 donors, DQA1 in about 560, DPA1 in approximately 610, and DPB1 in 472. About 280 gigabases of sequencing data and approximately 93 million unique TCR sequences were included in an early release covering 550 to 800 HLA-typed donors. Class I and class II HLA loci were covered by the typing at four-digit resolution. The study used immunosequencing to profile the T cell repertoires of about 670 subjects and linked those repertoires to cytomegalovirus serostatus. Rather than using new phenotypic data, the later analysis identified candidate immune exposures from TCR beta sequences and from how often those sequences occurred across donors. In a later analysis, previously published TCR beta repertoires from about 670 donors were re-analyzed and high-resolution HLA genotyping was added so that TCR occurrence patterns could be studied. An earlier analysis of 587 of the donors used high-throughput TCR beta sequencing to judge whether each TCR beta V gene segment behaved as functional or pseudogenic. The study was designed to test whether signatures of past pathogen exposure could be identified by cataloging public T cell receptors. Donor age, sex, ethnicity and CMV serostatus were compiled alongside the repertoire data. Across 398 genotyped donors of the cohort, an average of roughly 250,000 unique TCR beta nucleotide sequences per donor were sequenced, and 15% to 20% of those sequences were non-productive. Every repertoire in the discovery cohort had been generated on one and the same sequencing platform. The genetic ancestry cluster associated with self-reported Caucasian donors included approximately 85% of the roughly 360 genotyped donors. Roughly 5 DR-DQ haplotypes were handled as single units for association and clustering because linkage in the cohort was strong. High-throughput TCR immunosequencing, statistical association of individual TCRs with disease status, and machine learning were combined to predict cytomegalovirus infection status. A later genetic analysis used genome-wide SNP genotypes for about 65% of the roughly 700 donors, treating that subset as a discovery cohort. Along with the approximately 700-subject first cohort, a separate validation cohort of about 110 different subjects was used. Results the study describes overall, beyond this receptor: In vitro tests confirmed that a few of the cytomegalovirus-associated TCR beta chains recognize cytomegalovirus antigens. Broadly in line with IMGT annotations, most TCR beta V segments showed up in productive rearrangements about 87% or about 30% of the time in an earlier analysis of about 500 of the donors. In the study, 150 to 200 TCR beta chains were listed as associated with cytomegalovirus. It was suggested by the authors that the approach could potentially be generalized to other disease states and immunological phenotypes. A later analysis found that most CMV-associated TCR beta chains appeared HLA-restricted, with HLA associations seemingly driven largely by CMV exposure. Most TCR sequences were observed very rarely across donors, whereas some public TCRs were present in many individuals. According to a later genetic analysis, donors in an Asian-associated ancestry cluster had fewer N-insertions in productive TCRs than the approximately 650-donor mean. Cytomegalovirus status was reported to be diagnosed by the classifier with high specificity and sensitivity in both the original and validation cohorts. At a false discovery rate of 0.05, a later analysis linked roughly 17,000 TCR beta sequences to specific HLA alleles. Because counts were too low, some 16 rarely observed V segments, including chromosome 9 orphons, were excluded from the earlier analysis of under 650 of the donors. Sequencing depth was assumed to be roughly uniform across donors in the presence/absence analyses, though that assumption may not hold. Several of the top co-occurrence clusters appeared to be linked to parvovirus B19, influenza, CMV and Epstein-Barr virus, according to a later analysis. In a later analysis, HLA-associated TCR beta chains showed more clonal expansion and lower generation probabilities than non-associated chains that were equally common. This cohort had only TCR beta chains sequenced, and the lack of alpha or paired-chain data limited which features could be detected. A later analysis found that TCR association rates varied across HLA loci, with DRB1 alleles showing the most associated TCRs and HLA-C alleles the fewest. For the cohort, immune exposure information was limited to CMV serostatus. When HLA alleles, especially DR and DQ, strongly co-occurred, TCR associations were difficult to assign to individual alleles. A further reported finding was that TCR beta sequences accurately predicted the HLA-A and HLA-B alleles for most subjects in the first cohort. Some IMGT-functional V segments, including TRBV6-2 and TRBV6-3, could not be distinguished by the 87-base-pair reads and were therefore excluded. A cluster of highly shared sequence variants was judged likely to represent a technical artifact of the sequencing pipeline. Because HLA typing was unavailable for some donors at each locus, only the typed subset was used in association tests. In a later genetic analysis, a missense DCLRE1C variant was associated with V-gene and J-gene trimming of TCR beta chains, and the association was replicated in an independent cohort. Linkage disequilibrium might explain the correlated functional status among segregating V segments, but an unknown experimental factor could not be ruled out.

A distance of 15 bases separates the germline ends of V and J, which lose 6 bases and 3 bases respectively. CDR1 and CDR2 (MNHEY, SVGAGI) derive from the germline V gene. The CDR3 covers 14 residues, taking in both the cysteine and the phenylalanine. CDR3 DNA is the only sequence kept; it has 42 bases, read in frame from the first base. Libraries came from the immunoSEQ multiplex PCR assay. For the multiplex PCR, a mixture combining 60 forward primers for TCR Vbeta segments and 13 reverse primers for TCR Jbeta segments was used. Amplification of the CDR3 region of rearranged TCR beta genes was performed with a multiplex PCR assay on genomic DNA. The Illumina HiSeq System was used to sequence the amplified TCR beta libraries as 87-base-pair reads. On the authors' methods: A later analysis tallied approximately 87 million unique TCR beta chains across the roughly 610 repertoires, and 10 million to 11 million of those chains were shared by two or more donors. A nearest-neighbor algorithm error-corrected the raw reads and collapsed the reads into unique sequences, merging closely related sequences to remove PCR and sequencing errors. CDR3 sequences were aligned to IMGT reference sequences to assign V, D and J gene segments. For a sequence to be retained, at least a six-nucleotide match to both a V gene segment and a J gene segment was required. A rearrangement was called productive if the CDR3 had no stop codons and remained in frame with V and J, and every other rearrangement was called non-productive. Following IMGT convention, CDR3 was defined as the stretch from the second conserved V-encoded cysteine up to the conserved J-encoded phenylalanine. The earlier analysis of about 590 of the donors excluded sequences that lacked an unambiguous match to a single V gene segment. In an earlier analysis of 587 of the donors, V segments were called functional above 56.7% productive rearrangements and were called segregating when the between-donor standard deviation exceeded 5%. A statistical classification framework was built for diagnosing cytomegalovirus status from the catalog of TCR beta chain sequences. V and J gene assignment, in a later analysis, came from comparing TCR nucleotide sequences with IMGT/GENE-DB human TR gene sequences. Using the TCRdist pipeline, a later analysis assigned CDR3 sequences along with most-parsimonious VDJ recombination scenarios. A later analysis defined each TCR beta chain by its CDR3 amino acid sequence plus V-gene family, and excluded reads lacking a unique V-gene family. In a later analysis, nearly 600 highly shared, low-generation-probability nucleotide sequences were removed to address suspected cross-contamination and a sequencing artifact. In a later analysis, a clonal expansion index for each public chain was calculated from normalized within-repertoire ranks of inferred template counts. In a later analysis, generation probabilities were computed with a VDJ recombination model fitted to out-of-frame rearrangements, and the resulting probabilities were checked against IGoR. Hypergeometric tests were used in a later analysis to score TCR-TCR, TCR-HLA and TCR-CMV co-occurrence, with a repertoire-size bias correction applied to the TCR pairs. False discovery rates were estimated in a later analysis by permuting HLA or CMV assignments 20 times. In a later analysis, co-occurring TCRs were grouped using DBSCAN, and TCRdist sequence similarity was added for clustering within HLA-allele-positive subsets. For co-occurrence clustering, repertoires with fewer than 30,000 or more than 120,000 public chains were excluded, along with five repertoires with anomalous nucleotide sharing. The table comes from immuneACCESS by way of TCRdb, which keeps in-frame sequences with V and J called. Part of the clones is missing from these tables; in studies checked, under half for an unresolved V gene and the rest for unknown reasons. Clonal size and the V and J genes are those of that table, whereas D and trimming came from the DNA. The sample includes approximately 120,000 clones, with roughly 67% observed a single time. Approximately 8.4% of the sample lies in the top ten.

The sequence derives from a man aged 35-49 years in good health and CMV-seronegative. This chain is built from TRBV6-5 and TRBJ2-7; TRBD1 is perhaps the D gene, given 5 matching bases. Sequencing was performed on PBMCs. CDR3 reads: CASSLDSRYYEQYF. In nucleotides, the sequence is TGTGCCAGCAGCCTCGACAGCCGTTACTACGAGCAGTACTTC.